What follows are 11 T cell receptor beta chains derived from one specimen sequenced in a study of vaccination effects on CD4 cells after COVID-19 (dated 2022 in TCRdb). Libraries were built with the immunoSEQ multiplex PCR assay. TCRdb carries this immuneACCESS record with in-frame sequences only. Its versions omit some clonotypes, under half of them owing to an unresolved V gene in the studies checked, with the rest unexplained. The sample table contains over 30,000 clones; only one count was recorded for roughly four fifths of them. Together, the top ten hold approximately 1.6% of the sample. Antigens for these TCRs are unknown. To identify antigen-specific CD4+ T cell clonotypes by their expansion, the ViraFEST assay first stimulated PBMC with viral peptide pools and then applied TCR sequencing. After around ten days of culture, CD4+ T cells were isolated with the EasySep CD4+ T cell isolation kit. Each participant got two doses of an mRNA SARS-CoV-2 vaccine, either BNT162b2 or mRNA-1273.

The sequencing here drew on CD4+ T cells from PBMCs cultured with HCoV-NL63 spike peptides, taken after COVID-19 vaccination. The sample's cell subset or site, from its label and the paper: HCoV-NL63 spike overlapping peptide pool stimulation. The receptors derive from a human donor who received a COVID-19 vaccine. Some clones in this sample may be carry-over from other donors' samples.

V usage is TRBV19 and J usage is TRBJ1-2, with no clear D. This CDR3 has 15 residues. The V end was cut by 7 bases, the J end by 3 bases, with 18 bases between. Germline assignment: CDR1 LNHDA and CDR2 SQIVND (reference sequence). CDR3: CASKGFITLDYGYTF. In DNA form, the CDR3 reads TGTGCCAGTAAAGGATTTATAACCTTGGACTATGGCTACACCTTC.

V usage is TRBV10-2 and J usage is TRBJ2-1; possible D gene TRBD1, 6 bases. The CDR3 is 16 amino acids. The germline CDR1 and CDR2 sequences are WSHSY and SAAADI. V lost 6 bases and J 1 base, leaving 16 bases between the germline ends. DNA of the CDR3: TGCGCCAGCAGGGACGCAGGGGTCGGGTCCTACAATGAGCAGTTCTTC. This codes for CASRDAGVGSYNEQFF.

The rearrangement links TRBV15 to TRBJ2-7; unclear D gene. Germline V lookup: CDR1 LNHNV, CDR2 YYDKDF (reference sequence). Trimming pared 0 bases from V and 2 bases from J, leaving 5 bases between. The CDR3 sequence is 13 residues long. The CDR3 nucleotides read TGTGCCACCAGCAGAGAAATAGCCTACGAGCAGTACGTC. It codes for CATSREIAYEQYV.

The V call is TRBV6-5, the J call TRBJ1-1; 8 bases agree with TRBD1. The CDR3 length is 13 residues. Unmatched junction bases numbered 6, after V lost 7 bases and J lost 5 bases. Per the germline V gene, CDR1 is MNHEY and CDR2 is SVGAGI. Written as DNA, the CDR3 is TGTGCCAGCAAGACAGGGGTAGGGACTGAAGCTTTCTTT. The encoded protein is CASKTGVGTEAFF.

The sample holds one count of this clone. The chain recombines TRBV6-6 with TRBJ2-5; D might be TRBD1 or TRBD2, each matching 5 bases. The CDR3 has 14 amino acids. Trimming left V 2 bases short and J 1 base short, with 8 bases between. CDR1 MNHNY and CDR2 SVGAGI come from the germline V gene (reference sequence). The CDR3 nucleotides read TGTGCCAGCAGTTACGGGACGGTCCAAGAGACCCAGTACTTC. It translates to CASSYGTVQETQYF.

This chain uses TRBV3-1 (or the pseudogene TRBV3-2) with TRBJ1-5, with 11 nucleotides matching TRBD1. Germline CDR1 and CDR2: LGHDT and YNNKEL (reference sequence). V was pared by 4 bases and J by 3 bases, with 8 bases of the junction left unmatched. The CDR3 is made up of 17 amino acids. CDR3 loop: CASSPWTGGRNNQPQHF. CDR3 DNA: TGTGCCAGCAGCCCCTGGACAGGGGGCCGAAACAATCAGCCCCAGCATTTT.

The chain is built from TRBV28 and TRBJ2-3, with 8 bases identical to TRBD2. This CDR3 spans 15 amino acids. Per germline, CDR1 MDHEN and CDR2 SYDVKM. With V trimmed by 3 bases and J by 1 base, 3 bases remained unmatched. CDR3 loop: CASSLRRGGTDTQYF. Here the CDR3 DNA reads TGTGCCAGCAGTTTGAGGCGGGGGGGCACAGATACGCAGTATTTT.

The chain couples TRBV18 to TRBJ1-3; D is unclear. The V end was cut by 3 bases, the J end by 8 bases, with 11 bases between. Germline V gene sequence: CDR1 KGHSH, CDR2 LQKENI. The CDR3 spans 13 residues. The chain's CDR3 is CASSPSPRDTIYF. The CDR3 DNA reads as TGTGCCAGCTCACCCTCACCCCGGGACACCATATATTTT. Combining the CDR3 with reference TRBV18 and TRBJ1-3 gives the whole variable domain NAGVMQNPRHLVRRRGQEARLRCSPMKGHSHVYWYRQLPEEGLKFMVYLQKENIIDESGMPKERFSAEFPKEGPSILRIQQVVRGDSAAYFCASSPSPRDTIYFGEGSWLTVV.

The chain has TRBV25-1 and TRBJ1-6; D is undetermined. The CDR3 has 16 residues. Trimming removed 1 base from V and 0 bases from J, with 7 bases in between. Per germline, CDR1 MGHDK and CDR2 SYGVNS. Here the CDR3 reads CASSEWRSSYNSPLHF. The CDR3 DNA reads as TGTGCCAGCAGTGAATGGAGGAGCTCCTATAATTCACCCCTCCACTTT.

This chain connects TRBV29-1 to TRBJ1-3; D ambiguous. The length of the CDR3 is 14 residues. Germline V CDR1 and CDR2: SQVTM, ANQGSEA. Trimming pared 5 bases from V and 0 bases from J, leaving 11 bases between. The CDR3 loop is CSVKDNTSGNTIYF. The CDR3 DNA sequence: TGCAGCGTTAAGGATAATACCTCTGGAAACACCATATATTTT.

The rearrangement joins TRBV6-6 to TRBJ1-6; D gene uncertain. The CDR3 contains 14 residues. V lost 0 bases and J lost 10, with 10 bases in between. Germline V CDR1 and CDR2: MNHNY, SVGAGI (reference sequence). This chain's CDR3 is CASSYSGLESPLHF. CDR3 DNA: TGTGCCAGCAGTTACTCGGGCTTAGAATCACCCCTCCACTTT.